Shown below are 31 T cell receptor delta chains from a single sample sequenced in a study of gamma-delta T cells after stem cell transplantation. TCRdb fed the RT-PCR reads to CATT. This repertoire shows under 6,000 delta-chain clones, 1.9% found once; its top ten account for 25% to 40%. Sequencing input: gamma-delta T cells. The receptors stem from a human donor. It is not recorded whose cells these are; they may come from a transplant donor.

A few counts support this clone. With a far larger clone one base away, a read error is the likely cause. The sample contains more than one DNA sequence encoding this CDR3. The chain recombines TRDV2 with TRDJ1; TRDD3 agrees at 10 bases. Germline-derived CDR1 and CDR2 are GEAIGNYY and EKD. This CDR3 has 15 residues. Germline trimming cut 0 bases from V and 8 bases from J; bases unmatched to any gene: 8. The CDR3 DNA follows: TGTGCCTGTGACACCCTGGGGGATAATACTTCCAAACTCATCTTT. Its translation: CACDTLGDNTSKLIF.

This clone appeared a few times. The protein TCRdb lists belongs to a much larger clone and differs from this DNA's translation at residue 6, which points to a read error; the protein shown is made from the DNA. This chain connects TRDV2 to TRDJ3, with 9 positions matching TRDD3. The J segment lost 2 bases and the V segment lost 1 base, leaving 14 bases of the junction unmatched. The length of the CDR3 is 21 residues. Looked up from germline, CDR1 is GEAIGNYY and CDR2 is EKD. In DNA form, the CDR3 reads TGTGCCTGTGACACAACAGGGGGATACCCCAGCACCACCTGGGACACCCGACAGATGTTTTTC. Amino acids: CACDTTGGYPSTTWDTRQMFF.

This clone was observed a few times. The likely explanation is a read error, given a far larger clone one base away. This same CDR3 is encoded by further DNA sequences in the sample. The rearrangement links TRDV2 to TRDJ1, with 10 bases fitting TRDD3. Germline CDR1 GEAIGNYY, CDR2 EKD. The CDR3 loop spans 16 amino acids. V shed 0 bases and J 7 bases; nucleotides not matched to a gene: 10. The CDR3 coding sequence is TGTGCCTGTGACACCATCTCAGGGGGATACGCGGCTAAACTCATCTTT. This translates into CACDTISGGYAAKLIF.

Note on this clone: For this DNA, TCRdb reports the protein of a much larger clone, which diverges at residue 11, most likely from a read error; the protein presented here is translated directly from the DNA. The rearrangement joins TRDV2 to TRDJ1; TRDD3 aligns across 13 bases. V dropped 3 bases and J dropped 0; count of bases not matched to a gene: 9. The V gene's germline CDR1 is GEAIGNYY and CDR2 EKD. The CDR3 contains 18 residues. CDR3 sequence reads: CACDVLGDTERHTDKLIF. The CDR3 DNA is TGTGCCTGTGACGTACTGGGGGATACGGAGAGGCACACCGATAAACTCATCTTT.

This clone turned up a few times. This same CDR3 is encoded by further DNA sequences in the sample. The CDR3 nucleotides are TGTGCCTGTGACACGGTGGGGGAGCCCACCGATAAACTCATCTTT. The encoded protein is CACDTVGEPTDKLIF. V usage is TRDV2 and J usage is TRDJ1, with 7 bases fitting TRDD3. The germline V gene encodes CDR1 GEAIGNYY and CDR2 EKD. This CDR3 contains 15 residues. With 1 base clipped from V and 1 base from J, the junction kept 5 bases outside the gene matches.

This clone turned up a few times. The translation of this DNA and the TCRdb protein of a much larger clone differ at residue 11, probably owing to a read error; the protein shown here is translated from the DNA. CDR3 amino acids: CACDTVTAMKTDKLIF. The CDR3 region has the DNA TGTGCCTGTGACACCGTCACAGCGATGAAGACCGATAAACTCATCTTT. The chain carries TRDV2 and TRDJ1, with D unclear. The V end was cut by 0 bases, the J end by 2 bases, with 15 bases between. Germline V gives CDR1 GEAIGNYY, CDR2 EKD. CDR3 length: 16 amino acids.

This clone was seen only a few times. A much larger clonotype is one base distant, so this may be a read error. Other DNA sequences from this sample encode an identical CDR3 as well. In DNA, the CDR3 is TGTGCCTGCGACGTCATGCTGGGGGATCCCAAACTCATCTTT. Protein sequence: CACDVMLGDPKLIF. The rearrangement links TRDV2 to TRDJ1, with 9 nucleotides matching TRDD3. The CDR3 extends over 14 amino acids. Germline V CDR1 and CDR2: GEAIGNYY, EKD. With 7 bases clipped from V and 8 bases from J, the junction kept 13 bases outside the gene matches.

This clone has a handful of counts. A far larger clone is just one base off, so this is likely a read error. This chain joins TRDV2 and TRDJ3, with 8 positions matching TRDD3. The V gene's germline CDR1 is GEAIGNYY and CDR2 EKD. This CDR3 comprises 23 residues. CDR3 nucleotides: TGTGCCTGTGACACCGTTGTCCGGGATACGCCGGAAGAAACCTCCCGGGACACCCGACAGATGTTTTTC. This sequence encodes CACDTVVRDTPEETSRDTRQMFF.

This clone was found a few times. The V call is TRDV2, the J call TRDJ3; 8 nucleotides agree with TRDD3. The V gene's germline CDR1 is GEAIGNYY and CDR2 EKD. V dropped 0 bases and J dropped 0; count of bases not matched to a gene: 15. CDR3 length: 22 amino acids. The CDR3 loop is CACDTAPLTGGDSSWDTRQMFF. The CDR3, as DNA: TGTGCCTGTGACACCGCCCCCCTTACTGGGGGGGACAGCTCCTGGGACACCCGACAGATGTTTTTC.

This clone was found a few times. TCRdb has a much larger clone's protein, which differs at residue 10 from the translation of this DNA, likely because of a read error; what is shown is the protein translated from the DNA. The chain couples TRDV2 to TRDJ1; TRDD3 agrees at 8 bases. Trimming took 1 base from V and 0 from J; bases not matched to a gene: 18. This CDR3 region has 20 residues. Germline loops: CDR1 GEAIGNYY, CDR2 EKD. The CDR3 reads CACDTVSRRATGGYTDKLIF. Here the CDR3 DNA reads TGTGCCTGTGACACGGTATCCCGGAGAGCTACTGGGGGGTACACCGATAAACTCATCTTT.

A word on this clone: TCRdb assigns this DNA the protein of a much larger clone, which departs from its translation at residue 13; this likely reflects a read error, and the protein shown comes from translating the DNA. The genes are TRDV2 and TRDJ3, with 8 bases fitting TRDD3. The CDR3 consists of 19 residues. Germline V gene sequence: CDR1 GEAIGNYY, CDR2 EKD. In nucleotides, the CDR3 is TGTGCCTGTGACACCGTAGGGGATACCAGCTCCTGGAACACCCGACAGATGTTTTTC. Encoded protein: CACDTVGDTSSWNTRQMFF.

In the case of this clone: It may be a read error: a sequence one base away is much more abundant. This same CDR3 is encoded by further DNA sequences in the sample. The chain links TRDV2 to TRDJ1; 8 bases map to TRDD3. The germline V gene encodes CDR1 GEAIGNYY and CDR2 EKD. CDR3 length equals 14 residues. CDR3 sequence: CACDTMGDTDKLIF. CDR3 DNA: TGTGCCTGCGACACGATGGGGGATACCGATAAACTCATCTTT.

Only a few counts were recorded for this clone. The protein TCRdb gives is from a much larger clone and does not agree with this DNA's translation at residue 8, likely a read error; the protein shown here comes from the DNA. The V call is TRDV2, the J call TRDJ1; D is possibly TRDD3 (6 bases). CDR1 and CDR2 (germline): GEAIGNYY, EKD. V was clipped by 8 bases and J by 1 base, with 22 bases between them. The CDR3 is made up of 16 amino acids. This chain's CDR3 is CASYGVGGTLTDKLIF. The CDR3 DNA reads as TGTGCCTCTTACGGGGTGGGGGGTACGCTCACCGATAAACTCATCTTT.

A note on this clone: Only one base separates this from a far larger clonotype, so it likely reflects a read error. Other DNA sequences in this specimen translate into the identical CDR3. The chain employs TRDV2 and TRDJ1, with 9 positions matching TRDD3. CDR1 and CDR2 (germline): GEAIGNYY, EKD. The CDR3 length is 17 residues. Losses at the gene ends were 0 bases for V and 1 base for J; bases not matched to a gene: 8. The CDR3 is CACDTVTGGLRTDKLIF. CDR3 nucleotides: TGTGCCTGTGACACCGTCACTGGGGGACTACGCACCGATAAACTCATCTTT.

A note on this clone: TCRdb shows a much larger clone's protein in place of this DNA's translation, and the two differ at residue 13, likely through a read error; the protein shown is translated from the DNA. The chain couples TRDV2 to TRDJ1; 13 bases align to TRDD3. The germline CDR1 and CDR2 sequences are GEAIGNYY and EKD. This CDR3 is 18 amino acids long. J lost 4 bases, V lost 0 bases, and 10 bases had no gene match. CDR3 protein: CACDTVSTGGYDNDKLIF. CDR3 in DNA: TGTGCCTGTGACACCGTTTCGACTGGGGGATACGACAACGATAAACTCATCTTT.

This clone came up a few times. This DNA translates differently at residue 9 from the TCRdb protein, which is that of a much larger clone; a read error is likely, and the protein shown is the DNA's own translation. The CDR3 bases are TGTGCCTGTGACACCGGAGGACTGAGGGATACGCCGTCTGGCGATAAACTCATCTTT. As protein: CACDTGGLRDTPSGDKLIF. V usage is TRDV2 and J usage is TRDJ1; 8 bases line up with TRDD3. Trimming removed 0 bases from V and 4 bases from J; junction bases left unmatched: 18. The CDR3 has 19 amino acids. Germline CDR1 is GEAIGNYY and CDR2 is EKD.

Remarks on this clone: It differs at one base from a far larger clone, so likely a read error. This CDR3 is also generated by other DNA sequences in the sample. V gene TRDV2 combines with J gene TRDJ3, with D possibly being TRDD3 (5 bases). The CDR3 spans 22 residues. Trimming removed 0 bases at V and 2 bases at J, with 25 bases between. Germline-derived CDR1 and CDR2 are GEAIGNYY and EKD. In DNA, the CDR3 is TGTGCCTGTGACACCGCGGGGCCTGGTGAGCGGGGAAAAGCCTGGGACACCCGACAGATGTTTTTC. The encoded protein is CACDTAGPGERGKAWDTRQMFF.

This clone was counted between two and nine times. The rearrangement uses TRDV3 and TRDJ1, with D possibly being TRDD3 (5 bases). V was clipped by 0 bases and J by 0 bases, with 29 bases between them. Per the germline V gene, CDR1 is TVYSNPD and CDR2 is GDNSRS (reference sequence). The length of the CDR3 is 20 residues. The CDR3 loop is CAFSLGEDPVPLLYTDKLIF. The CDR3 bases are TGTGCCTTTAGTTTAGGGGAGGACCCCGTCCCCCTCCTGTACACCGATAAACTCATCTTT.

There are a few counts of this clone. This same CDR3 is encoded by further DNA sequences in the sample. The gene calls are TRDV2 and TRDJ1, with TRDD3 matching 7 bases. Germline loops: CDR1 GEAIGNYY, CDR2 EKD. The CDR3 is made up of 16 amino acids. J gave up 1 base and V 0 bases, and 7 bases lay outside the gene matches. CDR3 DNA sequence: TGTGCCTGTGACACCTTATCTGGGGGGAGCACCGATAAACTCATCTTT. It translates to CACDTLSGGSTDKLIF.

This clone was seen only a few times. The protein TCRdb lists belongs to a much larger clone and differs from this DNA's translation at residue 17, which points to a read error; the protein shown is made from the DNA. This chain uses TRDV2 with TRDJ3; the match to TRDD3 covers 9 bases. The CDR3 totals 23 residues. The germline gives CDR1 GEAIGNYY, CDR2 EKD. The CDR3 here is CACDTWDSTGGLRHSWGTRQMFF. The CDR3, as DNA: TGTGCCTGTGACACCTGGGACAGTACTGGGGGACTTCGACACTCCTGGGGCACCCGACAGATGTTTTTC.

This clone has more than one count but fewer than ten. The chain employs TRDV2 and TRDJ1; the match to TRDD3 covers 8 bases. The germline V gene encodes CDR1 GEAIGNYY and CDR2 EKD. This CDR3 contains 18 residues. The V gene end was trimmed by 1 base and the J gene end by 0 bases; junction bases not matched to a gene: 12. CDR3 nucleotide sequence: TGTGCCTGTGACACGCTCAGTACTGGGGGGACGTACACCGATAAACTCATCTTT. This translates into CACDTLSTGGTYTDKLIF.

Comments on this clone: This DNA's translation and the protein TCRdb lists, from a much larger clone, do not match at residue 11, likely due to a read error; the protein shown is translated from the DNA. The CDR3 region is CACDTVSTGGCDTDKLIF. The CDR3 coding sequence is TGTGCCTGTGACACCGTTTCGACTGGGGGATGCGACACCGATAAACTCATCTTT. The rearrangement uses TRDV2 and TRDJ1; 10 positions agree with TRDD3. CDR1 is GEAIGNYY, CDR2 EKD, per germline. The CDR3 totals 18 residues. V was pared by 0 bases and J by 0 bases, with 9 bases of the junction left unmatched.

At least ten counts were recorded for this clone. With only one base between it and a far larger clone, this is likely a read error. The gene calls are TRDV2 and TRDJ1, with 8 bases that match TRDD3. CDR3 length equals 16 residues. With 1 base clipped from V and 1 base from J, the junction kept 7 bases outside the gene matches. Germline V gene sequence: CDR1 GEAIGNYY, CDR2 EKD. The CDR3 sequence: CACDTVAGGPTDKLIF. CDR3 DNA: TGTGCCTGTGACACAGTGGCTGGGGGACCCACCGATAAACTCATCTTT.

As for this clone: TCRdb's protein, taken from a much larger clone, differs from this DNA's translation at residue 3, likely owing to a read error; the protein displayed comes from the DNA. This chain connects TRDV2 to TRDJ1; 11 bases line up with TRDD3. Germline CDR1 is GEAIGNYY and CDR2 is EKD. This CDR3 is built from 18 residues. CDR3 residues: CARDTVEVLGDTHDKLIF. The CDR3, as DNA: TGTGCCCGTGACACCGTTGAGGTCCTGGGGGATACTCACGATAAACTCATCTTT.

The chain has TRDV2 and TRDJ1, with TRDD3 matching over 13 bases. The CDR3 is made up of 19 amino acids. J was trimmed by 0 bases and V by 4 bases; bases with no gene match: 13. Germline V CDR1 and CDR2: GEAIGNYY, EKD. The CDR3 here is CACEPLLGDTLSYTDKLIF. CDR3 nucleotides: TGTGCCTGTGAACCCCTACTGGGGGATACGCTCTCATACACCGATAAACTCATCTTT.

This clone was counted only a few times. The CDR3 region is CACSQLGAQNTDKLIF. CDR3 nucleotide sequence: TGTGCCTGTAGCCAACTGGGGGCCCAAAACACCGATAAACTCATCTTT. V usage is TRDV2 and J usage is TRDJ1, with 8 nucleotides matching TRDD3. Per the germline V gene, CDR1 is GEAIGNYY and CDR2 is EKD. The CDR3 has 16 amino acids. V dropped 6 bases and J dropped 0; count of bases not matched to a gene: 11.

Details on this clone: This likely reflects a read error, since a far larger clone is one base away. Other nucleotide sequences from this sample produce the same CDR3. J is TRDJ1 and V is TRDV2; 7 bases match TRDD3. The CDR3 length is 16 residues. Per the germline V gene, CDR1 is GEAIGNYY and CDR2 is EKD. The CDR3 bases are TGTGCCTGCGACACCTTATCTGGGGGGTCAACCGATAAACTCATCTTT. Translation: CACDTLSGGSTDKLIF.

The chain links TRDV2 to TRDJ3; 11 positions match TRDD3. The CDR3 runs 19 residues. CDR1 is GEAIGNYY, CDR2 EKD, per germline. Trimming took 3 bases from V and 2 from J; bases not matched to a gene: 8. CDR3 in amino acids: CACDGVLGDSTWDTRQMFF. CDR3 bases: TGTGCCTGTGACGGCGTACTGGGGGATAGTACCTGGGACACCCGACAGATGTTTTTC.

This clone was detected only a few times. For this DNA, TCRdb reports the protein of a much larger clone, which diverges at residue 12, most likely from a read error; the protein presented here is translated directly from the DNA. J is TRDJ1 and V is TRDV2; 8 bases agree with TRDD3. The V gene's germline CDR1 is GEAIGNYY and CDR2 EKD. This CDR3 spans 16 amino acids. The CDR3 here is CACDGLGDPYTNKLIF. The CDR3 coding sequence is TGTGCCTGTGACGGGCTGGGGGACCCTTACACCAATAAACTCATCTTT.

On this clone itself: It differs at one base from a far larger clone, so likely a read error. Other DNA sequences in the sample encode the same CDR3. The chain recombines TRDV2 with TRDJ1; 11 bases align to TRDD3. Per the germline V gene, CDR1 is GEAIGNYY and CDR2 is EKD. This CDR3 has 18 amino acids. The CDR3 loop reads CACDSVLGDKGDTDKLIF. The CDR3 DNA sequence: TGTGCCTGCGACAGTGTACTGGGGGATAAGGGGGACACCGATAAACTCATCTTT.

This clone has only a few counts. This DNA translates differently at residue 14 from the TCRdb protein, which is that of a much larger clone; a read error is likely, and the protein shown is the DNA's own translation. The chain uses TRDV2 and TRDJ1; TRDD3 matches at 10 bases. Germline lookup yields CDR1 GEAIGNYY and CDR2 EKD. This CDR3 spans 16 amino acids. CDR3 residues: CACDPLLGDSTDKPIF. The CDR3 nucleotides are TGTGCCTGTGACCCTTTACTGGGGGATTCCACCGATAAACCCATCTTT.